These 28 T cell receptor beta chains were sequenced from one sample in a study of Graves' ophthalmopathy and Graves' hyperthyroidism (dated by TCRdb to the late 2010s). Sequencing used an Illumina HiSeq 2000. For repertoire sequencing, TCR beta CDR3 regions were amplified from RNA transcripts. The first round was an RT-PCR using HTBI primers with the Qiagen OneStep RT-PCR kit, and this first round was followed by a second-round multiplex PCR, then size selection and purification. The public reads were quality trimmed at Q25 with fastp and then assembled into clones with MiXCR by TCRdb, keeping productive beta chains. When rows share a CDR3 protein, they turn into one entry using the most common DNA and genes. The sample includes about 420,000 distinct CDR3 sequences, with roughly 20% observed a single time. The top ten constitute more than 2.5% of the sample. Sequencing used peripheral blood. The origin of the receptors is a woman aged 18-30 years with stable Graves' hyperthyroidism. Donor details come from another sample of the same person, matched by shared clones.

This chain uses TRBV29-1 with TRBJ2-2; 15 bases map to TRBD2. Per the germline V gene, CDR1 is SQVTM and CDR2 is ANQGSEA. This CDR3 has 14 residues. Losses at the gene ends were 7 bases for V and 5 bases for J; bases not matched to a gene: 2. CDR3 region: CSAGLAGGTGELFF. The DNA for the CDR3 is TGCAGCGCCGGACTAGCGGGAGGGACCGGGGAGCTGTTTTTT.

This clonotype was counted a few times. CDR3 loop: CASGLAGSTGELFF. CDR3 sequence (DNA): TGTGCCAGCGGGCTAGCGGGAAGCACCGGGGAGCTGTTTTTT. The V gene is TRBV28, the J gene TRBJ2-2; TRBD2 matches 9 bases. CDR1 MDHEN and CDR2 SYDVKM come from the germline V gene. J lost 4 bases, V lost 8 bases, and 5 bases had no gene match. This CDR3 comprises 14 residues.

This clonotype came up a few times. DNA of the CDR3: TGTGCCAGCAGTGGCCTCCCTGGCAATCAGCCCCAGCATTTT. Translation: CASSGLPGNQPQHF. The chain employs TRBV2 and TRBJ1-5; D call uncertain. CDR3 size: 14 residues. CDR1 and CDR2 from the germline V gene are SNHLY and FYNNEI. Trimming left V 4 bases short and J 2 bases short, with 9 bases between.

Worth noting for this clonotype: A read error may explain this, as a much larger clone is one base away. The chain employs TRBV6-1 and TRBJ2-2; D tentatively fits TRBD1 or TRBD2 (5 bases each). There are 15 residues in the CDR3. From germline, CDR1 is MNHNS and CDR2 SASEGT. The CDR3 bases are TGTGCCAGCAGGGTGGGGGTCCTGGGGACCGGGGAGCTGTGTTTT. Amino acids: CASRVGVLGTGELCF.

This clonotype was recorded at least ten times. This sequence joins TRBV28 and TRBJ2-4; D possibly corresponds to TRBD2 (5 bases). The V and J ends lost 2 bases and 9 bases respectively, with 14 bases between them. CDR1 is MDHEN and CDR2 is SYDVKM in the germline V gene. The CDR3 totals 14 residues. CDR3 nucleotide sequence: TGTGCCAGCAGTTTACAGGCCCCAGGAGGCATTCAGTACTTC. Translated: CASSLQAPGGIQYF.

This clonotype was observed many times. The CDR3 reads CASSPPPGGVGRETQYF. DNA of the CDR3: TGTGCCAGCAGTCCCCCTCCAGGGGGCGTGGGGAGAGAGACCCAGTACTTC. The chain employs TRBV27 and TRBJ2-5; 8 bases line up with TRBD1. The ends lost 5 bases at V and 4 bases at J; junction bases unmatched: 15. CDR3 size: 17 residues. CDR1 is MNHEY, CDR2 SMNVEV, per germline (reference sequence).

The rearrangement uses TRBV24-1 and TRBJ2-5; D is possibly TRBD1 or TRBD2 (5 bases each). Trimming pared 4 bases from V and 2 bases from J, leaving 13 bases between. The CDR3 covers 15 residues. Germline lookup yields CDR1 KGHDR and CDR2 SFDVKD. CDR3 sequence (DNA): TGTGCCACCAGTGACCCGGGACGTATTCAAGAGACCCAGTACTTC. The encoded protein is CATSDPGRIQETQYF.

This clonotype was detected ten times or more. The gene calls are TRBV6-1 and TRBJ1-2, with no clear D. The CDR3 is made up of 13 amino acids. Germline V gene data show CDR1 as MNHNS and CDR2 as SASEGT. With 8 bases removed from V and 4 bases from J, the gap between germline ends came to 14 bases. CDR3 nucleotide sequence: TGTGCCAGCCAGCAGTCCCTCGGCTATGGCTACACCTTC. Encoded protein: CASQQSLGYGYTF.

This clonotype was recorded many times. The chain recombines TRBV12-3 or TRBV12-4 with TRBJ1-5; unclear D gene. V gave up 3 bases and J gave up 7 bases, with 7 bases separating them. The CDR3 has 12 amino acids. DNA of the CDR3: TGTGCCAGCAGTTTTCAGTCCCAGCCCCAGCATTTT. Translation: CASSFQSQPQHF.

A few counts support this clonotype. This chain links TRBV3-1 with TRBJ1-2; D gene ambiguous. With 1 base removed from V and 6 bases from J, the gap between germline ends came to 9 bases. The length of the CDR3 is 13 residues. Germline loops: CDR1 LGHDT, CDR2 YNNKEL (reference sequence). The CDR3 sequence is CASSQVIGNGYTF. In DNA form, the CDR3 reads TGTGCCAGCAGCCAAGTTATTGGGAATGGCTACACCTTC.

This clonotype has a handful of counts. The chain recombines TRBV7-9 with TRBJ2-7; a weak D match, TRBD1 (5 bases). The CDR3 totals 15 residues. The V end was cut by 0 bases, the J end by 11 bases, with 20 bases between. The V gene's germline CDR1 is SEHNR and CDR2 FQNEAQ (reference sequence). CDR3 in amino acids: CASSLAQQVPSRKYF. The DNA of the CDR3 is TGTGCCAGCAGCTTAGCTCAACAGGTTCCCAGTCGGAAGTACTTC.

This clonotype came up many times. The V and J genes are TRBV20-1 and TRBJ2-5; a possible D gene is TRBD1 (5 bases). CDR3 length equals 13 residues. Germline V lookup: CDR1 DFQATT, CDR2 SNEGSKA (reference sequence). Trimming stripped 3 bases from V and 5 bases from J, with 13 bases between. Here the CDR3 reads CSASDSNRETQYF. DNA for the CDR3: TGCAGTGCTAGCGACAGTAACCGGGAGACCCAGTACTTC.

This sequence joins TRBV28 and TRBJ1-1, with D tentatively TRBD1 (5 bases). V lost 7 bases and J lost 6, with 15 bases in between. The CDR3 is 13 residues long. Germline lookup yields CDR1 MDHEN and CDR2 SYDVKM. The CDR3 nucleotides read TGTGCCAGCACCTCGGGGCAGCGGTCTGAAGCTTTCTTT. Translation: CASTSGQRSEAFF.

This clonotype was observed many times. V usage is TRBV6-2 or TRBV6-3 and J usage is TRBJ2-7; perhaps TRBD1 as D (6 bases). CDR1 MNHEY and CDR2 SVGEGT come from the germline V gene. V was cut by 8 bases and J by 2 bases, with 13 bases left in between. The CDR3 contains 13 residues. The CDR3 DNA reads TGTGCCAGCCTAGGCGGACAGACCTACGAGCAGTACTTC. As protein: CASLGGQTYEQYF.

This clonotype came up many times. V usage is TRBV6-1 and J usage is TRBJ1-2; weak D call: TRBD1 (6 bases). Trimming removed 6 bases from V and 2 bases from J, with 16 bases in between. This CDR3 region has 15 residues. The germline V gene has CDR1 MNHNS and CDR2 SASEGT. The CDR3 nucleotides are TGTGCCAGCAGCCGCGGGGGCAGCCGGAACTATGGCTACACCTTC. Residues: CASSRGGSRNYGYTF.

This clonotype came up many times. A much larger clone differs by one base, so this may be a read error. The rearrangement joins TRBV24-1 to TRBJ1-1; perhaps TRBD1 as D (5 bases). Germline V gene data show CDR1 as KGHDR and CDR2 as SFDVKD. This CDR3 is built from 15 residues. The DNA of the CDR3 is TGTGCCACCAGTGATTCCGACAGCATGAACACTGAAGCTTCCTTT. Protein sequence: CATSDSDSMNTEASF.

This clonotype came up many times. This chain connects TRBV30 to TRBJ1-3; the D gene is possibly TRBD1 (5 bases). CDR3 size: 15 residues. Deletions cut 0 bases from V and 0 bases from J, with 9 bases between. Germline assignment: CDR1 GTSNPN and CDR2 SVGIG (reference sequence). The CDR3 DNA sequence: TGTGCCTGGAGTGTCGGGACGGGCTCTGGAAACACCATATATTTT. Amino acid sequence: CAWSVGTGSGNTIYF.

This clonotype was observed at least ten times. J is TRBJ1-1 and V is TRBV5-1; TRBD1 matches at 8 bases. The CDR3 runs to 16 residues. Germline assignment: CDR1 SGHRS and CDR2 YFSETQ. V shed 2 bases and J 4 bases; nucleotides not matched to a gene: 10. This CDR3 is CASSFEIRTGGTEAFF. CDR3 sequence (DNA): TGCGCCAGCAGCTTCGAGATTAGAACAGGGGGCACTGAAGCTTTCTTT.

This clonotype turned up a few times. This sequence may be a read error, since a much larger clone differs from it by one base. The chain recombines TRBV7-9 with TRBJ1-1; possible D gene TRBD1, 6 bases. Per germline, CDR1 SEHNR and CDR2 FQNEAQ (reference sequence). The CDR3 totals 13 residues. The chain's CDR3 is CASSLEGVTEAIF. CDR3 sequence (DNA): TGTGCCAGCAGCTTAGAGGGGGTCACTGAAGCTATCTTT.

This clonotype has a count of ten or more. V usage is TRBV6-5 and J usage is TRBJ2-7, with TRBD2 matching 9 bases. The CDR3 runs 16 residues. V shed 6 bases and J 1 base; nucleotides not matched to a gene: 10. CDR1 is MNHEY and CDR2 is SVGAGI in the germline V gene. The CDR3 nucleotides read TGTGCCAGCAGATTGGGGGGACTAGCTGATTCCTACGAGCAGTACTTC. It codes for CASRLGGLADSYEQYF.

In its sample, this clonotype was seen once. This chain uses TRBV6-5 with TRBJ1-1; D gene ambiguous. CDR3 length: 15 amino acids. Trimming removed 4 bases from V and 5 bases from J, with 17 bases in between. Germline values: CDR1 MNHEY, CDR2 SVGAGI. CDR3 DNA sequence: TGTGCCAGCAGTTCTGGATACGTAGGAGGGACTGAAGCTTTCTTT. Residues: CASSSGYVGGTEAFF.

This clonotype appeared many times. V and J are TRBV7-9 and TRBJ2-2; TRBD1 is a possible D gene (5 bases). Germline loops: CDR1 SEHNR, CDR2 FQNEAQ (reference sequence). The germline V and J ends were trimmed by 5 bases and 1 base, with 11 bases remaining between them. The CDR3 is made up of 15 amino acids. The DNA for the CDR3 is TGTGCCAGCAGCGGCGACAGTTGGAACACCGGGGAGCTGTTTTTT. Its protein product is CASSGDSWNTGELFF.

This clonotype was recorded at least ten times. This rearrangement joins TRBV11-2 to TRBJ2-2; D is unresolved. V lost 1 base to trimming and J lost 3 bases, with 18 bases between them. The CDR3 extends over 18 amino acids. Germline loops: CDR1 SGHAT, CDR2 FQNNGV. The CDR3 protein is CASSLGARWEPHTGELFF. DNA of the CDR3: TGTGCCAGCAGCTTAGGGGCCCGGTGGGAACCCCACACCGGGGAGCTGTTTTTT. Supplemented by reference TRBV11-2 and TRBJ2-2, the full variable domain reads EAGVAQSPRYKIIEKRQSVAFWCNPISGHATLYWYQQILGQGPKLLIQFQNNGVVDDSQLPKDRFSAERLKGVDSTLKIQPAKLEDSAVYLCASSLGARWEPHTGELFFGEGSRLTVL.

CDR3 coding DNA: TGTGCCAGCAGTTTTACACTCTCGTACCAAGAGACCCAGTACTTC. This gives the protein CASSFTLSYQETQYF. The chain has TRBV12-3 or TRBV12-4 and TRBJ2-5, with D hard to call. The V gene lost 3 bases and the J gene lost 0 bases, with 11 bases spanning the gap. The CDR3 runs to 15 residues.

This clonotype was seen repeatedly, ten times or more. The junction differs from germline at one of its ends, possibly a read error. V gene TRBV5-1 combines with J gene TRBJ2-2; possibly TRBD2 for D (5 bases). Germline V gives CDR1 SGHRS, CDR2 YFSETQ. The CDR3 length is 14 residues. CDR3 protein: CASSLAGNTGELFF. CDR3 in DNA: TGTGCCAGCAGCCTGGCGGGGAACACCGGGGAGCTGTTTTTT.

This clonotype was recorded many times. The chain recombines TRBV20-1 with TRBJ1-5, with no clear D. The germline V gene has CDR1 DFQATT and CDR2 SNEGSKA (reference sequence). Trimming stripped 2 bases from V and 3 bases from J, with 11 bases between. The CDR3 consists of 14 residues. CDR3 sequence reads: CSARIQAYNQPQHF. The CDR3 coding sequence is TGCAGTGCTAGAATCCAGGCCTACAATCAGCCCCAGCATTTT.

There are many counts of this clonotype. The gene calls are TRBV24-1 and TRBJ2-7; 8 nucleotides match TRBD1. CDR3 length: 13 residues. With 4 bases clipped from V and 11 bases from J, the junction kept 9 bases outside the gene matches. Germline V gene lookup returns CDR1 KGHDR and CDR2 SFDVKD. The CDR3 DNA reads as TGTGCCACCAGTGACTCTGGACAGGGCGGGGAGTACTTC. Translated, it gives CATSDSGQGGEYF.

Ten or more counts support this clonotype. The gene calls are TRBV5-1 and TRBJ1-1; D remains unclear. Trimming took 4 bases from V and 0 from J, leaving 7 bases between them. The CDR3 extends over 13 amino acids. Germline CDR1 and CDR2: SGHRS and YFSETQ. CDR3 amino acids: CASSADMNTEAFF. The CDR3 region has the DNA TGCGCCAGCAGCGCAGATATGAACACTGAAGCTTTCTTT. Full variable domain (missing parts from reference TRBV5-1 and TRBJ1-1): KAGVTQTPRYLIKTRGQQVTLSCSPISGHRSVSWYQQTPGQGLQFLFEYFSETQRNKGNFPGRFSGRQFSNSRSEMNVSTLELGDSALYLCASSADMNTEAFFGQGTRLTVV.